Listed here are 21 T cell receptor beta chains from one sample, sequenced in a study of T cell repertoires in cytomegalovirus infection. Their specific antigens are unknown. MiXCR was run by TCRdb on the reads, yielding one entry per CDR3 protein. The sample records about 480,000 distinct CDR3 sequences, roughly a third being singletons. The specimen was cultured PBMCs, collected from culture after CMV antigen stimulation. These TCRs come from a human donor in good health (CMV status not recorded). Some clones in this sample may be carry-over from other donors' samples.

This chain joins TRBV12-5 and TRBJ2-2; no clear D. This CDR3 is built from 14 residues. Deletions cut 0 bases from V and 3 bases from J, with 5 bases between. Germline CDR1 reads LGHNT; CDR2 reads FRNRAP. The CDR3 loop reads CASGLVPHTGELFF. The CDR3 DNA sequence: TGTGCTAGTGGTTTGGTACCCCACACCGGGGAGCTGTTTTTT.

This clonotype was picked up a small number of times. The V gene is TRBV29-1, the J gene TRBJ1-3; D is unclear. CDR3 length: 12 residues. The V end lost 7 bases, the J end lost 0 bases, and 7 bases lay between the germline ends. Germline loops: CDR1 SQVTM, CDR2 ANQGSEA. CDR3 nucleotides: TGCAGCGCCCTGGTCTCTGGAAACACCATATATTTT. Amino acids: CSALVSGNTIYF.

This chain joins TRBV14 and TRBJ2-7; D is uncertain. There are 15 residues in the CDR3. Germline loops: CDR1 SGHDN, CDR2 FVKESK. Trimming stripped 2 bases from V and 0 bases from J, with 11 bases between. The CDR3 here is CASSQTTASSYEQYF. Here the CDR3 DNA reads TGTGCCAGCAGCCAAACGACTGCAAGCTCCTACGAGCAGTACTTC.

This chain uses TRBV4-3 with TRBJ2-5; the D gene is possibly TRBD2 (6 bases). This CDR3 contains 13 residues. V dropped 3 bases and J dropped 5 bases, with 10 bases sitting between them. Looked up from germline, CDR1 is LGHNA and CDR2 is YSLEER. CDR3 residues: CASSQPLAETQYF. For the CDR3, the DNA is TGCGCCAGCAGCCAGCCGCTAGCGGAGACCCAGTACTTC.

V usage is TRBV12-3 or TRBV12-4 and J usage is TRBJ1-1; D might be TRBD1 (5 bases). The CDR3 spans 14 residues. V lost 5 bases and J 1 base, leaving 11 bases between the germline ends. The DNA for the CDR3 is TGTGCCAGCAGTGGACTGGGGGGGAACACTGAAGCTTTCTTT. It codes for CASSGLGGNTEAFF.

V gene TRBV7-8 combines with J gene TRBJ2-6; D gene uncertain. This CDR3 contains 16 residues. V was clipped by 5 bases and J by 0 bases, with 11 bases between them. The germline gives CDR1 SGHVS, CDR2 FQNEAQ. CDR3 protein: CASSKPPFSGANVLTF. The CDR3 nucleotides are TGTGCCAGCAGCAAACCTCCGTTCTCTGGGGCCAACGTCCTGACTTTC. The full variable domain, its missing parts supplied by reference TRBV7-8 and TRBJ2-6, is GAGVSQSPRYKVAKRGQDVALRCDPISGHVSLFWYQQALGQGPEFLTYFQNEAQLDKSGLPSDRFFAERPEGSVSTLKIQRTQQEDSAVYLCASSKPPFSGANVLTFGAGSRLTVL.

This clonotype was counted between two and nine times. The genes are TRBV11-2 and TRBJ2-5; 10 bases fit TRBD1. After removal of 0 bases from V and 5 bases from J, the junction contained 9 bases not matched to a gene. This CDR3 comprises 17 residues. Per the germline V gene, CDR1 is SGHAT and CDR2 is FQNNGV. This CDR3 is CASSLDLDRGRGETQYF. The CDR3 region has the DNA TGTGCCAGCAGCTTAGACCTCGACAGGGGGCGCGGGGAGACCCAGTACTTC.

The genes are TRBV29-1 and TRBJ2-1; D is possibly TRBD2 (5 bases). Trimming removed 1 base from V and 6 bases from J, with 10 bases in between. The CDR3 length is 13 residues. The germline V gene encodes CDR1 SQVTM and CDR2 ANQGSEA. CDR3 residues: CSVEGRGSNEQFF. In DNA form, the CDR3 reads TGCAGCGTTGAAGGCAGAGGGTCCAATGAGCAGTTCTTC.

This clonotype occurred a few times. The chain carries TRBV7-9 and TRBJ2-5; the match to TRBD2 covers 8 bases. The CDR3 is 18 residues long. V lost 1 base to trimming and J lost 5 bases; unmatched junction nucleotides: 15. Germline lookup yields CDR1 SEHNR and CDR2 FQNEAQ (reference sequence). The CDR3 sequence: CASSLVERELRPFETQYF. The DNA of the CDR3 is TGTGCCAGCAGCTTAGTCGAGCGGGAGCTTAGGCCTTTTGAGACCCAGTACTTC.

The chain couples TRBV5-1 to TRBJ2-3, with D hard to call. V was shortened by 5 bases and J by 5 bases, with 18 bases between the two germline ends. Germline assignment: CDR1 SGHRS and CDR2 YFSETQ. The CDR3 extends over 15 amino acids. CDR3 coding DNA: TGCGCCAGCAGTACCATAGAGGAGTGGGAAGATACGCAGTATTTT. It encodes CASSTIEEWEDTQYF.

This clonotype was seen a few times. Given a much more abundant clone one base away, this may be a read error. The genes are TRBV12-3 or TRBV12-4 and TRBJ2-1; 14 bases fit TRBD2. This CDR3 spans 15 amino acids. V trimming: 5 bases; J trimming: 6 bases; junction bases outside the gene matches: 3. Here the CDR3 reads CASSGGTSGSNEQFF. The CDR3 DNA reads as TGTGCCAGCAGTGGCGGGACTAGCGGGAGCAATGAGCAGTTCTTC.

The sample holds a few counts of this clonotype. V and J are TRBV7-9 and TRBJ2-1; D call uncertain. Trimming removed 1 base from V and 8 bases from J, with 15 bases in between. The germline gives CDR1 SEHNR, CDR2 FQNEAQ (reference sequence). This CDR3 is 15 amino acids long. This CDR3 is CASSLDVALTDEQFF. The CDR3 region has the DNA TGTGCCAGCAGCTTAGACGTCGCCCTGACGGATGAGCAGTTCTTC. Filled out from reference TRBV7-9 and TRBJ2-1, the complete variable domain reads DTGVSQNPRHKITKRGQNVTFRCDPISEHNRLYWYRQTLGQGPEFLTYFQNEAQLEKSRLLSDRFSAERPKGSFSTLEIQRTEQGDSAMYLCASSLDVALTDEQFFGPGTRLTVL.

This clonotype has a handful of counts. The chain links TRBV28 to TRBJ2-2; 8 bases match TRBD2. With 10 bases clipped from V and 2 bases from J, the junction kept 6 bases outside the gene matches. Germline lookup yields CDR1 MDHEN and CDR2 SYDVKM. The CDR3 loop spans 14 amino acids. The CDR3 protein is CATTSARNTGELFF. In nucleotides, the CDR3 is TGTGCCACGACTAGCGCGAGAAACACCGGGGAGCTGTTTTTT.

This clonotype showed up just a few times. The V and J genes are TRBV20-1 and TRBJ2-3; 13 bases map to TRBD2. Germline V lookup: CDR1 DFQATT, CDR2 SNEGSKA (reference sequence). V shed 5 bases, J shed 4 bases, and the junction held 3 bases outside the gene matches. The CDR3 contains 14 residues. The CDR3 spells CSAETSGRPDTQYF. The CDR3 DNA is TGCAGTGCTGAGACTAGCGGGAGGCCAGATACGCAGTATTTT.

In this sample, this clonotype turned up many times. The gene calls are TRBV7-2 and TRBJ1-2; the match to TRBD1 covers 9 bases. The germline V gene has CDR1 SGHTA and CDR2 FQGNSA. CDR3 length equals 13 residues. The junction had 5 bases not matched to a gene; V was cut back by 5 bases and J by 7 bases. This chain's CDR3 is CASSRDRVRGYTF. The DNA for the CDR3 is TGTGCCAGCAGCCGGGACAGGGTTCGTGGCTACACCTTC.

CDR3 in DNA: TGTGCCAGCAGCTTACGGGGGTCCACGAACACTGAAGCTTTCTTT. Amino acid sequence: CASSLRGSTNTEAFF. The chain joins TRBV7-9 to TRBJ1-1; tentative D call: TRBD1 (5 bases). Germline-derived CDR1 and CDR2 are SEHNR and FQNEAQ (reference sequence). The CDR3 covers 15 residues. The V and J ends lost 2 bases and 1 base respectively, with 11 bases between them. Combining the CDR3 with reference TRBV7-9 and TRBJ1-1 gives the whole variable domain DTGVSQNPRHKITKRGQNVTFRCDPISEHNRLYWYRQTLGQGPEFLTYFQNEAQLEKSRLLSDRFSAERPKGSFSTLEIQRTEQGDSAMYLCASSLRGSTNTEAFFGQGTRLTVV.

The chain uses TRBV5-8 and TRBJ1-1, with unresolved D. The CDR3 consists of 13 residues. Trimming shortened V by 5 bases and J by 4 bases, and 12 bases separated the two germline ends. CDR1 is SGHTS, CDR2 YDEGEE, per germline. This chain's CDR3 is CASRNSRVTEAFF. In DNA, the CDR3 is TGTGCCAGCAGGAACTCGCGCGTCACTGAAGCTTTCTTT.

The V and J genes are TRBV13 and TRBJ1-2; maybe TRBD1 (5 bases). V was shortened by 1 base and J by 3 bases, with 12 bases between the two germline ends. CDR1 and CDR2 (germline): PRHDT, FYEKMQ (reference sequence). CDR3 length: 15 residues. Here the CDR3 DNA reads TGTGCCAGCAGCTTAGTATCCCGCAGGGACTATGGCTACACCTTC. As protein: CASSLVSRRDYGYTF. Complete variable domain (other parts from reference TRBV13 and TRBJ1-2): AAGVIQSPRHLIKEKRETATLKCYPIPRHDTVYWYQQGPGQDPQFLISFYEKMQSDKGSIPDRFSAQQFSDYHSELNMSSLELGDSALYFCASSLVSRRDYGYTFGSGTRLTVV.

Here the CDR3 reads CSAGRQNEETQYF. The CDR3 region has the DNA TGCAGTGCCGGAAGACAGAATGAAGAGACCCAGTACTTC. V is TRBV20-1 and J is TRBJ2-5; perhaps TRBD1 as D (5 bases). Trimming took off 6 bases at V and 3 bases at J, with 14 bases between the two ends. CDR1 and CDR2 from the germline V gene are DFQATT and SNEGSKA (reference sequence). This CDR3 has 13 amino acids.

The chain joins TRBV20-1 to TRBJ2-1; TRBD2 aligns across 7 bases. CDR1 DFQATT and CDR2 SNEGSKA come from the germline V gene (reference sequence). This CDR3 comprises 15 residues. Germline trimming cut 2 bases from V and 5 bases from J; bases unmatched to any gene: 9. The CDR3, as DNA: TGCAGTGCTAGAATTAATAGCGGGTTCGACAATGAGCAGTTCTTC. Its protein product is CSARINSGFDNEQFF.

The chain is built from TRBV27 and TRBJ2-7; 10 positions agree with TRBD2. The V segment lost 4 bases and the J segment 4 bases; nucleotides outside the gene matches: 1. Germline CDR1 reads MNHEY; CDR2 reads SMNVEV (reference sequence). The CDR3 spans 13 residues. CDR3 in DNA: TGTGCCAGCAGTTGGACTAGCGGTTACGAGCAGTACTTC. This codes for CASSWTSGYEQYF.